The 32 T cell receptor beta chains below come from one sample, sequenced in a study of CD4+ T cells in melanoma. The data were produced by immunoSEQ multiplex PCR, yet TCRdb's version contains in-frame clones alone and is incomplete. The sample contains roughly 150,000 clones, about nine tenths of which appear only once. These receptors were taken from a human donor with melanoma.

The CDR3 reads CAWRGGGSSYEQYF. The CDR3 DNA sequence: TGTGCCTGGAGGGGCGGGGGAAGCTCCTACGAGCAGTACTTC. V gene TRBV30 combines with J gene TRBJ2-7; 7 bases map to TRBD2. The CDR3 covers 14 residues. After removal of 3 bases from V and 0 bases from J, the junction contained 5 bases not matched to a gene. Germline V CDR1 and CDR2: GTSNPN, SVGIG (reference sequence).

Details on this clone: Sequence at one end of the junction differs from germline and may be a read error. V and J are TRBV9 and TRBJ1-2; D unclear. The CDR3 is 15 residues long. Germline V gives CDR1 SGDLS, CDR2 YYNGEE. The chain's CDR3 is CASSVAYWGNSGYTF. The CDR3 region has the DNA TGTGCCAGCAGCGTAGCTTACTGGGGTAACTCTGGCTACACCTTC.

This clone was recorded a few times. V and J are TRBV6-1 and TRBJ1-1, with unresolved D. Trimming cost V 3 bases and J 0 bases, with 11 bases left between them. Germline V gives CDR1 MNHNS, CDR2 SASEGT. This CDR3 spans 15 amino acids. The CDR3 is CASSDPFAMNTEAFF. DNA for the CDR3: TGTGCCAGCAGTGATCCCTTCGCGATGAACACTGAAGCTTTCTTT.

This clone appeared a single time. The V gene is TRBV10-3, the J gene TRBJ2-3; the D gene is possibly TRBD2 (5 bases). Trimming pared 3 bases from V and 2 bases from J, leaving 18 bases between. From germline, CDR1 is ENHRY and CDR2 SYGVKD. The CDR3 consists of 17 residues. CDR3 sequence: CAISDPGQRGSTDTQYF. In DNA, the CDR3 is TGTGCCATCAGTGATCCCGGCCAACGGGGATCCACAGATACGCAGTATTTT.

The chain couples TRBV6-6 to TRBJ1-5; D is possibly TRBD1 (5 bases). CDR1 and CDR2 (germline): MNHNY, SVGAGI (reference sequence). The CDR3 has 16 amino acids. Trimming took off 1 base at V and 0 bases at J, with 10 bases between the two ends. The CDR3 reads CASSYLGQDSNQPQHF. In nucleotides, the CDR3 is TGTGCCAGCAGTTACTTGGGGCAAGATAGCAATCAGCCCCAGCATTTT.

The CDR3 nucleotides are TGTGCCAGCAGCTCGATATCCGGGACGGCGAAACTCTATGGCTACACCTTC. Amino acids: CASSSISGTAKLYGYTF. This chain connects TRBV7-9 to TRBJ1-2; weak D call: TRBD1 (5 bases). Germline CDR1 reads SEHNR; CDR2 reads FQNEAQ (reference sequence). The CDR3 runs to 17 residues. V dropped 4 bases and J dropped 4 bases, with 22 bases sitting between them.

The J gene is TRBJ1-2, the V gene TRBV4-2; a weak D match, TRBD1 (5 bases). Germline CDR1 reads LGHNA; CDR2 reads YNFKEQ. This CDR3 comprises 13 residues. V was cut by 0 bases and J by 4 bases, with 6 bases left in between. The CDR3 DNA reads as TGTGCCAGCAGCCAAGACACAGGCTATGGCTACACCTTC. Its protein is CASSQDTGYGYTF.

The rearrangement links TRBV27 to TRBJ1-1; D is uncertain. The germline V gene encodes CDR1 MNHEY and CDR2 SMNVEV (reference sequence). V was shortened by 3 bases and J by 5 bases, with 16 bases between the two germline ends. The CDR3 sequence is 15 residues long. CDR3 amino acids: CASSFSRDLGTEAFF. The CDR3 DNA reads TGTGCCAGCAGTTTTTCTAGGGATCTCGGGACTGAAGCTTTCTTT.

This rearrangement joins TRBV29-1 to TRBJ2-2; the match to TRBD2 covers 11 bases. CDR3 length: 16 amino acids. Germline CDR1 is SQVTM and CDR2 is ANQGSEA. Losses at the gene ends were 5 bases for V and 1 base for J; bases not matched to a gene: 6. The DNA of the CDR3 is TGCAGCGTTAAAACTAGCGGGGGCGTGAACACCGGGGAGCTGTTTTTT. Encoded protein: CSVKTSGGVNTGELFF.

The CDR3 sequence is CASSLLAGGGGNEQFF. CDR3 nucleotides: TGCGCCAGCAGCTTACTAGCGGGGGGCGGTGGCAATGAGCAGTTCTTC. The rearrangement joins TRBV5-1 to TRBJ2-1; 12 bases agree with TRBD2. CDR1 is SGHRS, CDR2 YFSETQ, per germline. The J segment lost 6 bases and the V segment lost 2 bases, leaving 6 bases of the junction unmatched. The CDR3 consists of 16 residues. The entire variable domain, with the rest obtained from reference TRBV5-1 and TRBJ2-1, is as follows: KAGVTQTPRYLIKTRGQQVTLSCSPISGHRSVSWYQQTPGQGLQFLFEYFSETQRNKGNFPGRFSGRQFSNSRSEMNVSTLELGDSALYLCASSLLAGGGGNEQFFGPGTRLTVL.

The CDR3 nucleotides are TGTGCCCGACGGGACGGAGGAAGCAATCAGCCCCAGCATTTT. This codes for CARRDGGSNQPQHF. This sequence joins TRBV30 and TRBJ1-5, with a possible D match to TRBD1 (5 bases). This CDR3 contains 14 residues. Germline CDR1 reads GTSNPN; CDR2 reads SVGIG (reference sequence). V was clipped by 8 bases and J by 1 base, with 15 bases between them. The variable domain in full, with the rest retrieved from reference TRBV30 and TRBJ1-5, is SQTIHQWPATLVQPVGSPLSLECTVEGTSNPNLYWYRQAAGRGLQLLFYSVGIGQISSEVPQNLSASRPQDRQFILSSKKLLLSDSGFYLCARRDGGSNQPQHFGDGTRLSIL.

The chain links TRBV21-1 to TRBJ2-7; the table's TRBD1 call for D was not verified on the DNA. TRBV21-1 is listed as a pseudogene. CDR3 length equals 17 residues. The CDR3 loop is CASRTGPFAGGPYEQYF. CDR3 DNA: TGTGCCAGCAGAACAGGGCCCTTTGCAGGGGGTCCCTACGAGCAGTACTTC.

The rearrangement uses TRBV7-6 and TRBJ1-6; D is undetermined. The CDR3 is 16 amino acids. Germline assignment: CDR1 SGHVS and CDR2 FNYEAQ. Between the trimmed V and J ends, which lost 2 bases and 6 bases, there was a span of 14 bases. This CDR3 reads CASSLWTSPGNSPLHF. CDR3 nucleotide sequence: TGTGCCAGCAGCTTATGGACCTCGCCGGGTAATTCACCCCTCCACTTT.

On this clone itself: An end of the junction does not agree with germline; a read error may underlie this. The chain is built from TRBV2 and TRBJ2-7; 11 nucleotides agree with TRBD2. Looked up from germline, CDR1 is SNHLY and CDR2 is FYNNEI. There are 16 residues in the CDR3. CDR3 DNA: TGTGCCAGCAGCGAAGAACGACTAGCGGGGTACTACGAGCAGTACTTC. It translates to CASSEERLAGYYEQYF.

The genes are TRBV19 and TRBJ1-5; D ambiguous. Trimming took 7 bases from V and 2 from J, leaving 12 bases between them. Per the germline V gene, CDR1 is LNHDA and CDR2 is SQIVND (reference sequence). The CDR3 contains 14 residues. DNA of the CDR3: TGTGCCAGTATCCCCAGTGGTGGCAATCAGCCCCAGCATTTT. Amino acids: CASIPSGGNQPQHF. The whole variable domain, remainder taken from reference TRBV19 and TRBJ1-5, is DGGITQSPKYLFRKEGQNVTLSCEQNLNHDAMYWYRQDPGQGLRLIYYSQIVNDFQKGDIAEGYSVSREKKESFPLTVTSAQKNPTAFYLCASIPSGGNQPQHFGDGTRLSIL.

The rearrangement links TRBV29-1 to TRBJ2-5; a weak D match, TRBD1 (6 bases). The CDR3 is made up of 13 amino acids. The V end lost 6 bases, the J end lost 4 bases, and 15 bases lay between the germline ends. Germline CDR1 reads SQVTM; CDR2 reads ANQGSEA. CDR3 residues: CSVSTGSGETQYF. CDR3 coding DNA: TGCAGCGTATCTACAGGGTCGGGAGAGACCCAGTACTTC.

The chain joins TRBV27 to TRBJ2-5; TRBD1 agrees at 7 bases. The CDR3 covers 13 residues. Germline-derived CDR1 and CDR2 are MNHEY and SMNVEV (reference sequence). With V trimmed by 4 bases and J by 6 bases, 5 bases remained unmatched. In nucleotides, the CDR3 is TGTGCCAGCAGTTGGCAACAGGGGAAGACCCAGTACTTC. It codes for CASSWQQGKTQYF.

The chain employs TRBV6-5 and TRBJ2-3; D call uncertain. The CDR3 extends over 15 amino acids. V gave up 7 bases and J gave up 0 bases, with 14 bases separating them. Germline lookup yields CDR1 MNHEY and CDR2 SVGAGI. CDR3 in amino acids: CASTEKGVSTDTQYF. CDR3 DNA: TGTGCCAGCACCGAGAAAGGCGTCAGCACAGATACGCAGTATTTT.

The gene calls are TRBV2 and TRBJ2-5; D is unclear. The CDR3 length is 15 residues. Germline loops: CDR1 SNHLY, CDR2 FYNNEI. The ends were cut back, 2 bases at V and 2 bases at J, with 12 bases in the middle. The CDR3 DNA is TGTGCCAGCAGTGAACCCACCGTAGGTCAAGAGACCCAGTACTTC. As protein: CASSEPTVGQETQYF.

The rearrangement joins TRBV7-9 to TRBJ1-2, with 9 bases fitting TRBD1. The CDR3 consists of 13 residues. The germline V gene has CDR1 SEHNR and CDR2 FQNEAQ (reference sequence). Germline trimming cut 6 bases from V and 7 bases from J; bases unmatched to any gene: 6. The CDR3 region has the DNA TGTGCCAGCAGGGGGACAGGGACCGGTGGCTACACCTTC. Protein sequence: CASRGTGTGGYTF.

The CDR3 sequence is CASSPQGADYGYTF. The CDR3 DNA reads as TGCGCCAGCAGCCCGCAGGGGGCAGACTATGGCTACACCTTC. The gene calls are TRBV5-1 and TRBJ1-2; 8 bases are shared with TRBD1. Germline V CDR1 and CDR2: SGHRS, YFSETQ. The CDR3 loop spans 14 amino acids. V lost 4 bases and J lost 3; bases outside the gene matches: 5.

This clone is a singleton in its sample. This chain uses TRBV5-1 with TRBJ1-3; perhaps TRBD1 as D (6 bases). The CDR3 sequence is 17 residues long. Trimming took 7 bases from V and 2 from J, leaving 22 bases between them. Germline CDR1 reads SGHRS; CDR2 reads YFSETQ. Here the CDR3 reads CASAPGRGNFAGNTIYF. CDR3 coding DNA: TGCGCCAGCGCCCCCGGCAGGGGAAATTTTGCTGGAAACACCATATATTTT.

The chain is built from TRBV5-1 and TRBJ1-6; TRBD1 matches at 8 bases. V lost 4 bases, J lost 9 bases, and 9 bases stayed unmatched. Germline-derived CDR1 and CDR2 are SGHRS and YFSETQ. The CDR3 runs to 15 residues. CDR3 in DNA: TGCGCCAGCAGCGGGGGGGTGACAGGGGCTTCACCCCTCCACTTT. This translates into CASSGGVTGASPLHF.

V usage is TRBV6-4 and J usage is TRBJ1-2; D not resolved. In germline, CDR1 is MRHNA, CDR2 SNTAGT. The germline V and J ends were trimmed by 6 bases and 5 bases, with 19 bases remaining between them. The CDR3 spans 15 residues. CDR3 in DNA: TGTGCCAGCAGGCCCGTTGGTGTAGATGAATATGGCTACACCTTC. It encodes CASRPVGVDEYGYTF.

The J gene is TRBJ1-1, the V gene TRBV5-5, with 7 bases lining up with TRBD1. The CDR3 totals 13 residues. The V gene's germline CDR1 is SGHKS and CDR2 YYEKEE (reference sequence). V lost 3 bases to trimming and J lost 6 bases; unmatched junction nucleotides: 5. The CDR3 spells CASSWTGEAEAFF. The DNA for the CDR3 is TGTGCCAGCAGCTGGACAGGTGAGGCTGAAGCTTTCTTT.

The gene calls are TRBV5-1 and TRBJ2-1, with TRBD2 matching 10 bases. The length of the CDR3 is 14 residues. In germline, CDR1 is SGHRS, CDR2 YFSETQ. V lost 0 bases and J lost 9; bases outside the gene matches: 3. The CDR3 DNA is TGCGCCAGCAGCTTGGGACTAGCGGGCCTTGAGCAGTTCTTC. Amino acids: CASSLGLAGLEQFF.

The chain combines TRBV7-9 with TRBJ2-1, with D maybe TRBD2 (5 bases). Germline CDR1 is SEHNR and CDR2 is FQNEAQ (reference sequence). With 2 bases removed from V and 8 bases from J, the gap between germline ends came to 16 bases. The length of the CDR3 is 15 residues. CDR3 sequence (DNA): TGTGCCAGCAGCTTAAAGTGGAGGATTTCCGATGAGCAGTTCTTC. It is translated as CASSLKWRISDEQFF.

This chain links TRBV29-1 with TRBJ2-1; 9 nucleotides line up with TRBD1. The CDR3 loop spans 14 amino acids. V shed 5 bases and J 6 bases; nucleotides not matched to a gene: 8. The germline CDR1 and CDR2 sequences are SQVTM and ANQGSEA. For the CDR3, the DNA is TGCAGCGTTAGAGGGACAGGGACATCCAATGAGCAGTTCTTC. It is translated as CSVRGTGTSNEQFF.

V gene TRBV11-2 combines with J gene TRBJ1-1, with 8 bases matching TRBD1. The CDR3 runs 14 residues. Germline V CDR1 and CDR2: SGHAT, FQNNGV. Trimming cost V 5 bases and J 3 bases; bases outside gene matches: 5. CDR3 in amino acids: CASSPGGSYTEAFF. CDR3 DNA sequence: TGTGCCAGCAGCCCAGGGGGCTCGTACACTGAAGCTTTCTTT.

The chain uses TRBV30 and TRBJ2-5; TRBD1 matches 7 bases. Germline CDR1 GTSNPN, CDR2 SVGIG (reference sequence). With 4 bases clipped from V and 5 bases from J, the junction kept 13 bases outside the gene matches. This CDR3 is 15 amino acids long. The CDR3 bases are TGTGCCTGGACCCGTGGACAGGCGGTAGGGGAGACCCAGTACTTC. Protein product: CAWTRGQAVGETQYF.

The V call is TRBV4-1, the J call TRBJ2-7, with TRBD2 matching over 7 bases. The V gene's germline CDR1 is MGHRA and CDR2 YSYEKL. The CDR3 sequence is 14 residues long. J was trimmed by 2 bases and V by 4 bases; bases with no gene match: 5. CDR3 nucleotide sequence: TGCGCCAGCAGCCGGGGGAGCGGGGCCTACGAGCAGTACTTC. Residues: CASSRGSGAYEQYF.

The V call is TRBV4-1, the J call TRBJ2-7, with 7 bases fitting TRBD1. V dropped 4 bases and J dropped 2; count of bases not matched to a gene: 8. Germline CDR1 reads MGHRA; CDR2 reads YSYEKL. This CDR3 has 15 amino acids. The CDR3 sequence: CASSLRQTGTYEQYF. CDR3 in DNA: TGCGCCAGCAGCCTCAGACAGACAGGGACCTACGAGCAGTACTTC.